The T cell receptor beta chain described here comes from a study of blood T cell repertoires in COVID-19. Study overall: Both acute and convalescent COVID-19 samples were obtained from the United States, Italy and Spain. PBMCs, B-cell-depleted T cells, or T cells were the source of the cDNA or gDNA that made up the material.

The table lists this clone with a few counts. Under the authors' procedure: Estimation of nucleated cell counts was performed using reference gene primer amplification. Measured with immunoSEQ multiplex PCR; TCRdb has only the in-frame clones, and not every one. That table gives V, J and clone size, and the DNA gave D and trimming. The data show fewer than 500,000 clones, approximately 90% seen once. This CDR3 spans 15 amino acids. V lost 3 bases to trimming and J lost 5 bases; unmatched junction nucleotides: 8. The germline V gene has CDR1 KGHSH and CDR2 LQKENI. Sequencing used peripheral blood. This TCR was recovered from a woman in her 30s with active or convalescent COVID-19. This chain connects TRBV18 to TRBJ2-5; 8 bases fit TRBD2. CDR3: CASSPLAGGSETQYF. CDR3 coding DNA: TGTGCCAGCTCACCGCTAGCGGGTGGGTCGGAGACCCAGTACTTC.